The rows below give T cell receptor beta chains drawn from one sample of a study of T-cell memory formation after mild COVID-19. Each CDR3 protein is one row after TCRdb ran MiXCR on the 5' RACE reads. The sample holds 250,000 or so distinct CDR3 sequences; 15% to 20% are singletons and the top ten take more than 20%. Sequenced material: PBMCs or a T cell subset sorted from them (not recorded which). These receptors were collected from a man aged 18 to 35 who had mild COVID-19 (a few samples of this study predate the infection). Cell type and time point are not known. The conserved cysteine and the conserved F or W are not part of the CDR3 here.

j_call v_call cdr3_length cdr3_aa
TRBJ2-2 TRBV7-6 17 ASSRTSGGSKRNTGELF
TRBJ1-1 TRBV18 14 ASSPTPNPMNTEAF
TRBJ2-2 TRBV7-3 13 ASSPGGQSTGELF
TRBJ2-1 TRBV15 15 ATSSRAGLKRVNEQF
TRBJ1-2 TRBV25-1 12 ATRDSTAAHGYT
TRBJ2-5 TRBV6-5 12 ASRQTGGYETQY
TRBJ1-1 TRBV29-1 10 SVSRAYTEAF
TRBJ2-1 TRBV5-1 14 ASSRPTSGGAGEQF
TRBJ2-5 TRBV29-1 11 SVGSLAGETQY
TRBJ1-1 TRBV2 12 ASSREGVNTEAF
TRBJ1-1 TRBV7-3 11 ASSIFGGTEAF
TRBJ1-1 TRBV7-2 11 ASSFGELAEAF
TRBJ2-3 TRBV6-5 11 ASSYRVQDTQY
TRBJ2-1 TRBV7-2 10 ASSHTGLPQF
TRBJ2-7 TRBV12-3/TRBV12-4 12 ASSLGLGVGEQY
TRBJ2-5 TRBV7-2 13 ASSPRPDSRETQY
TRBJ1-5 TRBV15 13 ATSTDRGWDQPQH
TRBJ2-3 TRBV7-6 15 ASSPLAGGPSVDTQY
TRBJ2-7 TRBV30 9 AWSRGFEQY
TRBJ2-5 TRBV5-4 12 ASSSPGPRETQY
TRBJ2-2 TRBV27 11 AIKRGVTGELF
TRBJ1-5 TRBV4-1 14 ASSHPQGQVNQPQH
TRBJ1-2 TRBV10-3 14 AISETPPGGVDGYT
TRBJ2-3 TRBV6-5 17 ASSYSPASGGPSTDTQY
TRBJ2-1 TRBV15 11 ATSLASANEQF
TRBJ1-5 TRBV29-1 12 SVVGTGVDQPQH
TRBJ1-2 TRBV7-9 13 ASSFTTGSGSGYT
TRBJ2-7 TRBV12-3/TRBV12-4 11 ASSLSPGSEQY
TRBJ2-3 TRBV6-2/TRBV6-3 13 ASSYSGGSTDTQY
TRBJ2-3 TRBV7-2 9 ASSREVTQY
TRBJ1-6 TRBV9 11 ASSVVYNSPLH
TRBJ1-5 TRBV28 14 ASIGFWTLGRQPQH
TRBJ1-2 TRBV6-6 13 ASSWRQGEYYGYT
TRBJ2-3 TRBV10-1 14 ASSDVGDRDPDTQY
TRBJ1-1 TRBV6-5 13 ASSYSRQPYTEAF
TRBJ1-2 TRBV3-1 14 ASTQSPGARIYGYT